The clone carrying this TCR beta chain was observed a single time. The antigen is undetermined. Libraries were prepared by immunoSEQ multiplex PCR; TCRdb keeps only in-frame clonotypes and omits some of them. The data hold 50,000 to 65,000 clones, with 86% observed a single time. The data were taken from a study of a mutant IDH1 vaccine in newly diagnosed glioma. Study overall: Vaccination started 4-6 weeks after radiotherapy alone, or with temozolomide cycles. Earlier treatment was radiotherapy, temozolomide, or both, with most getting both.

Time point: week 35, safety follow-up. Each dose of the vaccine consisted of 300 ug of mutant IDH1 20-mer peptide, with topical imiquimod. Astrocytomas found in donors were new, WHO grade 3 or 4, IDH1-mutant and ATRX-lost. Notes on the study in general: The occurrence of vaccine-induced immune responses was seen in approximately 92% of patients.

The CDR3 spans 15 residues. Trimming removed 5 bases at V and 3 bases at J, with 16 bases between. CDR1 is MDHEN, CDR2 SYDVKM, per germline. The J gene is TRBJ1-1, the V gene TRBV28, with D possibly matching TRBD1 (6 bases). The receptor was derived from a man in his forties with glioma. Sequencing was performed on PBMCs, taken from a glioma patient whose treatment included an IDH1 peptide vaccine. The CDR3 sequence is CASSQGDNSDTEAFF. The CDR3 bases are TGTGCCAGCAGTCAAGGGGACAACAGTGACACTGAAGCTTTCTTT.